Shown below are 18 T cell receptor beta chains from a single sample sequenced in a study of control samples from healthy donors and cancer patients. Profiled with immunoSEQ multiplex PCR; TCRdb holds only in-frame clones, not every one. The sample consists of about 50,000 clones, around 95% of them appearing once. The sample was blood. The receptors originated from a woman in her 30s in good health.

V usage is TRBV28 and J usage is TRBJ1-2; TRBD1 might be the D (5 bases). Germline CDR1 and CDR2: MDHEN and SYDVKM. The length of the CDR3 is 14 residues. V gave up 8 bases and J gave up 8 bases, with 21 bases separating them. CDR3 region: CASEGQSFLEGYTF. CDR3 DNA: TGTGCCAGCGAGGGGCAGTCCTTTCTGGAGGGCTACACCTTC.

This chain joins TRBV12-3 or TRBV12-4 and TRBJ2-7, with D perhaps assigned TRBD1 or TRBD2 (6 bases each). V was cut by 6 bases and J by 6 bases, with 15 bases left in between. This CDR3 comprises 13 residues. The DNA for the CDR3 is TGTGCCAGCAGAGGGGGGCTAGAGAGCGAGCAGTACTTC. This translates into CASRGGLESEQYF.

The gene calls are TRBV5-4 and TRBJ1-1; TRBD1 might be the D (5 bases). This CDR3 comprises 14 residues. Germline assignment: CDR1 SGHNT and CDR2 YYREEE (reference sequence). V shed 4 bases and J shed 4 bases, with 14 bases lying between them. Written as DNA, the CDR3 is TGTGCCAGCAGCCCGGACTTGGGGACCACTGAAGCTTTCTTT. Protein sequence: CASSPDLGTTEAFF.

About this clone: Additional DNA sequences in this sample encode the identical CDR3. V gene TRBV12-5 combines with J gene TRBJ2-5; D is perhaps TRBD2 (5 bases). The CDR3 runs 13 residues. V gave up 5 bases and J gave up 3 bases, with 10 bases separating them. In germline, CDR1 is LGHNT, CDR2 FRNRAP. The CDR3 bases are TGTGCTAGTGGTCGGGGAAGAGAAGAGACCCAGTACTTC. This gives the protein CASGRGREETQYF.

As concerns this clone: An end of the junction does not agree with germline; a read error may underlie this. Other DNA sequences in the sample encode the same CDR3. The gene calls are TRBV5-1 and TRBJ2-1, with a possible D match to TRBD2 (5 bases). This CDR3 is built from 14 residues. In germline, CDR1 is SGHRS, CDR2 YFSETQ. This chain's CDR3 is CASSLSSEGYEQFF. The CDR3 region has the DNA TGCGCCAGCAGCTTGTCGAGTGAGGGCTATGAACAGTTCTTC.

The chain employs TRBV27 and TRBJ1-2; 9 bases fit TRBD1. J was trimmed by 4 bases and V by 6 bases; bases with no gene match: 3. The germline V gene encodes CDR1 MNHEY and CDR2 SMNVEV (reference sequence). The CDR3 extends over 13 amino acids. CDR3 amino acids: CASRGQGVYGYTF. Here the CDR3 DNA reads TGTGCCAGCAGGGGACAGGGTGTCTATGGCTACACCTTC.

The chain is built from TRBV28 and TRBJ1-2; no clear D gene. V was clipped by 5 bases and J by 4 bases, with 17 bases between them. The CDR3 covers 15 residues. The germline gives CDR1 MDHEN, CDR2 SYDVKM. CDR3 protein: CASSAPGRSVYGYTF. In DNA, the CDR3 is TGTGCCAGCAGTGCCCCCGGACGGAGCGTCTATGGCTACACCTTC.

The rearrangement joins TRBV24-1 to TRBJ2-2; 7 bases line up with TRBD1. CDR1 is KGHDR and CDR2 is SFDVKD in the germline V gene. Trimming cost V 0 bases and J 2 bases; bases outside gene matches: 2. The CDR3 loop spans 16 amino acids. The CDR3 loop reads CATSDLGTENTGELFF. The DNA for the CDR3 is TGTGCCACCAGTGATTTGGGGACAGAAAACACCGGGGAGCTGTTTTTT.

This chain uses TRBV29-1 with TRBJ1-5; D perhaps matches TRBD1 (5 bases). Trimming took off 5 bases at V and 2 bases at J, with 13 bases between the two ends. This CDR3 has 14 amino acids. From germline, CDR1 is SQVTM and CDR2 ANQGSEA. The CDR3 reads CSVSIGGGNQPQHF. CDR3 in DNA: TGCAGCGTTAGCATCGGGGGGGGCAATCAGCCCCAGCATTTT.

The rearrangement uses TRBV2 and TRBJ2-7; D is tentatively TRBD1 or TRBD2 (5 bases each). Trimming removed 5 bases at V and 1 base at J, with 15 bases between. Germline V CDR1 and CDR2: SNHLY, FYNNEI. The CDR3 spans 15 residues. DNA for the CDR3: TGTGCCAGCAGTACCGGGCGAGGGGCATCCTACGAGCAGTACTTC. It translates to CASSTGRGASYEQYF.

This sequence joins TRBV2 and TRBJ2-1, with 7 bases aligning to TRBD2. Germline trimming cut 7 bases from V and 7 bases from J; bases unmatched to any gene: 13. The CDR3 sequence is 15 residues long. Germline CDR1 reads SNHLY; CDR2 reads FYNNEI. CDR3 amino acids: CASNPAGGFYNEQFF. As DNA, the CDR3 is TGTGCCAGCAATCCGGCCGGGGGGTTTTATAATGAGCAGTTCTTC.

The chain couples TRBV7-9 to TRBJ1-6, with TRBD1 as a possible D gene (6 bases). The CDR3 covers 14 residues. Germline CDR1 reads SEHNR; CDR2 reads FQNEAQ (reference sequence). Trimming pared 1 base from V and 7 bases from J, leaving 8 bases between. This chain's CDR3 is CASSLGGGNSPLHF. For the CDR3, the DNA is TGTGCCAGCAGCTTAGGAGGGGGGAATTCACCCCTCCACTTT.

In this sample, this clone turned up once. The rearrangement links TRBV18 to TRBJ2-3; 8 bases map to TRBD1. V dropped 4 bases and J dropped 4; count of bases not matched to a gene: 10. Per germline, CDR1 KGHSH and CDR2 LQKENI. CDR3 length: 16 residues. As DNA, the CDR3 is TGTGCCAGCTCACGTGACAGGGGTGGAATCTCAGATACGCAGTATTTT. Translating gives CASSRDRGGISDTQYF.

The rearrangement joins TRBV19 to TRBJ1-5; the D is unclear. CDR1 is LNHDA and CDR2 is SQIVND in the germline V gene (reference sequence). Trimming shortened V by 4 bases and J by 3 bases, and 4 bases separated the two germline ends. This CDR3 contains 12 residues. The CDR3 sequence: CASSTYNQPQHF. The CDR3 DNA sequence: TGTGCCAGTAGTACCTACAATCAGCCCCAGCATTTT.

The rearrangement joins TRBV4-2 to TRBJ1-6; D perhaps matches TRBD1 (6 bases). Trimming left V 0 bases short and J 10 bases short, with 16 bases between. This CDR3 comprises 16 residues. Germline values: CDR1 LGHNA, CDR2 YNFKEQ. The CDR3 DNA sequence: TGTGCCAGCAGCCAAGATGGTGGGGGGGGCGTATCACCCCTCCACTTT. It yields the protein CASSQDGGGGVSPLHF.

The sample holds one count of this clone. The chain is built from TRBV19 and TRBJ2-1; 7 nucleotides align to TRBD1. The CDR3 totals 14 residues. From germline, CDR1 is LNHDA and CDR2 SQIVND (reference sequence). V shed 3 bases and J 10 bases; nucleotides not matched to a gene: 9. The CDR3 sequence: CASSIVPGGAEQFF. In DNA form, the CDR3 reads TGTGCCAGTAGTATCGTTCCAGGGGGAGCGGAGCAGTTCTTC.

As for this clone: Relative to the germline gene, one junction end is altered; a read error may explain this. V and J are TRBV7-7 and TRBJ1-3; possibly TRBD1 for D (5 bases). This CDR3 comprises 16 residues. Germline V gene sequence: CDR1 SSHAT, CDR2 FNYEAQ (reference sequence). CDR3 residues: CASSLGDPFSGNTIYF. CDR3 in DNA: TGTGCTAGCAGCTTAGGGGACCCATTCTCTGGAAACACCATATATTTT.

The rearrangement joins TRBV5-5 to TRBJ1-5, with D maybe TRBD1 (5 bases). Germline values: CDR1 SGHKS, CDR2 YYEKEE (reference sequence). Deletions cut 4 bases from V and 3 bases from J, with 14 bases between. This CDR3 spans 15 amino acids. This chain's CDR3 is CASSAGTSFNQPQHF. CDR3 coding DNA: TGTGCCAGCAGCGCCGGGACTTCTTTCAATCAGCCCCAGCATTTT.